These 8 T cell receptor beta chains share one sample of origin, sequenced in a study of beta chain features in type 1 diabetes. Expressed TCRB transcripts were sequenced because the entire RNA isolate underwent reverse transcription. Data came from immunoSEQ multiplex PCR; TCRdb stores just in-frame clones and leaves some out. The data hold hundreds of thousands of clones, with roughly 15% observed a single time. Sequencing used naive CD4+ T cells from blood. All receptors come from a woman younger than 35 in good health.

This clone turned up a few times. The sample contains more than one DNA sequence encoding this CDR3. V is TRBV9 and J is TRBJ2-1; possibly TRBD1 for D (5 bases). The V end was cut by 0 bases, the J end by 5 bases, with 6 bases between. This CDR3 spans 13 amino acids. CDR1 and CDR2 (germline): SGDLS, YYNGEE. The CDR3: CASSVGQNNEQFF. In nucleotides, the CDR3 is TGTGCCAGCAGCGTAGGACAGAACAATGAGCAGTTCTTC.

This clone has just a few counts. The CDR3 nucleotides read TGCAGCGTTGCTGGCGGTTGGACTAATGAAAAACTGTTTTTT. It specifies CSVAGGWTNEKLFF. This chain connects TRBV29-1 to TRBJ1-4, with no clear D. Germline-derived CDR1 and CDR2 are SQVTM and ANQGSEA. This CDR3 comprises 14 residues. The V and J ends lost 4 bases and 2 bases respectively, with 11 bases between them.

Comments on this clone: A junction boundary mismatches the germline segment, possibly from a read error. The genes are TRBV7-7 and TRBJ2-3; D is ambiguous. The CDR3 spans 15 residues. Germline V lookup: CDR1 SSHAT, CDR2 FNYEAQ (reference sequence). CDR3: CASSLGLRDTDTQYF. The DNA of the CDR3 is TGTGCTAGCAGCTTAGGGTTGCGAGACACAGATACGCAGTATTTT. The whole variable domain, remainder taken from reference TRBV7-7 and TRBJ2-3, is GAGVSQSPRYKVTKRGQDVTLRCDPISSHATLYWYQQALGQGPEFLTYFNYEAQPDKSGLPSDRFSAERPEGSISTLTIQRTEQRDSAMYRCASSLGLRDTDTQYFGPGTRLTVL.

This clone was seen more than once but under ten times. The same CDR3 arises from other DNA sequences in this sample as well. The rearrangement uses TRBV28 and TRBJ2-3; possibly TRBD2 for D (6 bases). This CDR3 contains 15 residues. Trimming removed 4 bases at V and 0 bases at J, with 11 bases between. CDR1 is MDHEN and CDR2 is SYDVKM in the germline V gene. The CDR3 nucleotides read TGTGCCAGCAGTTCGCCCGCGGGGAGCACAGATACGCAGTATTTT. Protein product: CASSSPAGSTDTQYF. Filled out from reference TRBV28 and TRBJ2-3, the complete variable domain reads DVKVTQSSRYLVKRTGEKVFLECVQDMDHENMFWYRQDPGLGLRLIYFSYDVKMKEKGDIPEGYSVSREKKERFSLILESASTNQTSMYLCASSSPAGSTDTQYFGPGTRLTVL.

The CDR3 sequence is CASSTPGNTEAFF. CDR3 coding DNA: TGTGCCAGCAGTACCCCAGGAAACACTGAAGCTTTCTTT. The V call is TRBV28, the J call TRBJ1-1; D call uncertain. CDR1 is MDHEN and CDR2 is SYDVKM in the germline V gene. This CDR3 is 13 amino acids long. Trimming shortened V by 5 bases and J by 2 bases, and 9 bases separated the two germline ends. Drawing the rest from reference TRBV28 and TRBJ1-1, the complete variable domain is DVKVTQSSRYLVKRTGEKVFLECVQDMDHENMFWYRQDPGLGLRLIYFSYDVKMKEKGDIPEGYSVSREKKERFSLILESASTNQTSMYLCASSTPGNTEAFFGQGTRLTVV.

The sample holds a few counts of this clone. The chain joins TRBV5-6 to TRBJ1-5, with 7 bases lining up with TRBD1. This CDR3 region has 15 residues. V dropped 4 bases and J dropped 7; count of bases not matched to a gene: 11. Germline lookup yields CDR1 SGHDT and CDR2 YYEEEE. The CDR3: CASSATGAGIQPQHF. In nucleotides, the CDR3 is TGTGCCAGCAGCGCAACAGGGGCGGGAATCCAGCCCCAGCATTTT.

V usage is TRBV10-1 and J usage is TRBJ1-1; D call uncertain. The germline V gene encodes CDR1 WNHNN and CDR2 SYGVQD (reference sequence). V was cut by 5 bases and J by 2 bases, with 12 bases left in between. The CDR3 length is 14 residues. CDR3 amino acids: CASSSSVVNTEAFF. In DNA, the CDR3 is TGCGCCAGCAGTTCAAGTGTAGTCAACACTGAAGCTTTCTTT.

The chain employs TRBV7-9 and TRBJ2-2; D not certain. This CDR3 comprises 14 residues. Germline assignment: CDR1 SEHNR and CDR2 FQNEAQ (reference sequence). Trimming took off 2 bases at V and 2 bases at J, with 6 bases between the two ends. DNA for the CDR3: TGTGCCAGCAGCTTAAAAGAAAACACCGGGGAGCTGTTTTTT. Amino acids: CASSLKENTGELFF.